This entry is about one T cell receptor (beta chain). What it recognizes is unknown. Sequencing used immunoSEQ multiplex PCR; TCRdb keeps in-frame clones, though not all of them. The sample consists of some 290,000 clones, roughly 86% of them appearing once. V lost 7 bases, J lost 4 bases, and 12 bases lay in between. Looked up from germline, CDR1 is MNHNS and CDR2 is SASEGT. This CDR3 region has 13 residues. This sample was included in a study of cytomegalovirus exposure and HLA in healthy donors. General observations from the study: The tendency of first-cohort TCR clusters to co-occur in the roughly 130 validation repertoires emerged from a later analysis. It was reported that the classifier diagnosed cytomegalovirus status with high specificity and sensitivity in both the original and validation cohorts.

This clonotype originated in a young man in good health and CMV-seronegative. The chain links TRBV6-1 to TRBJ2-3, with D unresolved. The sample consisted of PBMCs. Here the CDR3 DNA reads TGTGCCAGCAAACTAACACGGGCAGATACGCAGTATTTT. Protein sequence: CASKLTRADTQYF.